This TCR beta chain was found in a study of shared clonotypes between healthy human individuals. As for the study in general: Donors had three CD4 naive, three CD4 memory, two CD8 naive and one CD8 memory plate apiece. General study results and limits: Sharing across four donors was highest in naive CD4 (roughly 5%) and lowest in memory CD8 (around 0.4%).

In the case of this clone: Its specificity is not known.

Losses at the gene ends were 7 bases for V and 2 bases for J; bases not matched to a gene: 7. The germline CDR1 and CDR2 sequences are MNHEY and SVGAGI. This CDR3 spans 15 amino acids. HIV-negative, healthy adults without recent acute infections or vaccinations were the donors. CD45RA+ naive and CD45RA-negative memory subsets were separated from CD4+ cells. Data came from immunoSEQ multiplex PCR; TCRdb stores just in-frame clones and leaves some out. The sample carries over 700,000 clones, 72% recorded once. The receptor was isolated from a woman in her twenties or thirties in good health. Sequencing input: memory CD4+ T cells sorted from blood. Subset reported: CD45RA-negative fraction. The rearrangement joins TRBV6-5 to TRBJ1-3; 8 bases match TRBD1. CDR3 sequence (DNA): TGTGCCAGCAAAGTACAGGGGGACGCTGGAAACACCATATATTTT. This sequence encodes CASKVQGDAGNTIYF.